There are a few counts of the clone carrying this T cell receptor (beta chain). Germline and junction disagree at one end, which may indicate a read error. This entry comes from a study of blood T cells in healthy people across ages. With a J-beta primer mix and a sample-barcoded 5' primer, a second PCR ran about 7 to 12 cycles. TCRdb re-derived calls from the 5' RACE reads in MiXCR, one entry per CDR3 protein. The data hold over 500,000 distinct CDR3 sequences, with about 50% observed a single time. The specimen sequenced was blood. The sequence came from an elderly woman in good health.

The CDR3 here is CASSEIQEQYF. CDR3 sequence (DNA): TGTGCCAGCAGTGAAATTCAAGAGCAGTACTTC. The chain employs TRBV10-3 and TRBJ2-7; D remains unclear. This CDR3 comprises 11 residues. Germline V gives CDR1 ENHRY, CDR2 SYGVKD.